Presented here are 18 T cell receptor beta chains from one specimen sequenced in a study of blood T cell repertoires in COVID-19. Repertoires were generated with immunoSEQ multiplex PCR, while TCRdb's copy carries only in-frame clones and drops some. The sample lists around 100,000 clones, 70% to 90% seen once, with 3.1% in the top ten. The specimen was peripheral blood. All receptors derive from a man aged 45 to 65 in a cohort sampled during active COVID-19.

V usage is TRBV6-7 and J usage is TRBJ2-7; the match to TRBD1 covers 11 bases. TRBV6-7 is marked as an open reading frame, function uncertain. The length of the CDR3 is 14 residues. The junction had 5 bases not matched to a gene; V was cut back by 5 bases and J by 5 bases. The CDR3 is CASSRTGGQDEQYV. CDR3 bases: TGTGCCAGCAGTAGGACAGGGGGCCAAGACGAGCAGTACGTC.

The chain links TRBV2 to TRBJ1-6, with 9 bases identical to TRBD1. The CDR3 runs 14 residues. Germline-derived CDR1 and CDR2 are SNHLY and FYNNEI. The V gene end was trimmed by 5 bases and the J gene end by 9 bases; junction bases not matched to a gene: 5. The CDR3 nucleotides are TGTGCCAGCAGTTATGGGACAGGGACTTCACCCCTCCACTTT. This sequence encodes CASSYGTGTSPLHF.

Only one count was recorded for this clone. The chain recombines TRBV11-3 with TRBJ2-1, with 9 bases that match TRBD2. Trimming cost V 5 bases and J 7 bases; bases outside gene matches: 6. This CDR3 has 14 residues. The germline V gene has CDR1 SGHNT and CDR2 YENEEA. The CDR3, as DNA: TGTGCCAGCAGCCTGCGGGGGGGCAAAAATGAGCAGTTCTTC. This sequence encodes CASSLRGGKNEQFF.

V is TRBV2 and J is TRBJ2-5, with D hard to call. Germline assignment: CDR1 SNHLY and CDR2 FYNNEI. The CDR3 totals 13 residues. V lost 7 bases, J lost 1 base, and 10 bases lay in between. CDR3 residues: CASTPNSQETQYF. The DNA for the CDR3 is TGTGCCAGCACCCCGAATAGCCAAGAGACCCAGTACTTC.

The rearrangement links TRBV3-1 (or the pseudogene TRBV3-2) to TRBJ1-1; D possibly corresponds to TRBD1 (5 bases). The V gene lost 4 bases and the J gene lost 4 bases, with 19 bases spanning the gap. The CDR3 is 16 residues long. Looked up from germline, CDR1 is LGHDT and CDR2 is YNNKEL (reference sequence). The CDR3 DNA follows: TGTGCCAGCAGCCCGTCATTGGGAGGTAGGGGCACTGAAGCTTTCTTT. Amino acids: CASSPSLGGRGTEAFF.

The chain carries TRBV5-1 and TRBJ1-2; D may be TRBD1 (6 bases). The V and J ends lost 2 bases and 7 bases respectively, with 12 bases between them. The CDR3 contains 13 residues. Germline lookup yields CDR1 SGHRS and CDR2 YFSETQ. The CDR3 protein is CASSFRQGTGYTF. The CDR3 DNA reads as TGCGCCAGCAGCTTCCGGCAGGGGACTGGCTACACCTTC.

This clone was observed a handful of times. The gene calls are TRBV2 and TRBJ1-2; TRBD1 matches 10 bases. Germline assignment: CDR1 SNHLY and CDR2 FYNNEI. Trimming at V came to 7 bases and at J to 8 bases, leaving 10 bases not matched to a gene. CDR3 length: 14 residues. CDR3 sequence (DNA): TGTGCCAGCACCCGACAGGGGGCAATAGTAGGCTACACCTTC. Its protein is CASTRQGAIVGYTF.

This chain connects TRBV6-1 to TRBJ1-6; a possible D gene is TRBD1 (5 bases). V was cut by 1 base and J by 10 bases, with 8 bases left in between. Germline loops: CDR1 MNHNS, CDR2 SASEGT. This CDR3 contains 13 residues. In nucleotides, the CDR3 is TGTGCCAGCAGTGAAGACGGGGGATCACCCCTCCACTTT. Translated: CASSEDGGSPLHF.

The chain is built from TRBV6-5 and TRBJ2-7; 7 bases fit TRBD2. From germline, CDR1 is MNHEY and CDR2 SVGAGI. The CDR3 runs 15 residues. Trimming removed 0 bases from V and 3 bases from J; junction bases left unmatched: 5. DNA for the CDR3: TGTGCCAGCAGTTACTCGCAGGGAGGGAGCTACGAGCAGTACTTC. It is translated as CASSYSQGGSYEQYF.

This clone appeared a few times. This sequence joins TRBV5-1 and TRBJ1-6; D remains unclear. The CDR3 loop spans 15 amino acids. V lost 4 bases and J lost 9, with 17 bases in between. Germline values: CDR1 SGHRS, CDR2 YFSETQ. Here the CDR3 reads CASSLDGGSPSPLHF. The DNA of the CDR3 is TGCGCCAGCAGCCTGGATGGAGGGAGCCCTTCACCCCTCCACTTT.

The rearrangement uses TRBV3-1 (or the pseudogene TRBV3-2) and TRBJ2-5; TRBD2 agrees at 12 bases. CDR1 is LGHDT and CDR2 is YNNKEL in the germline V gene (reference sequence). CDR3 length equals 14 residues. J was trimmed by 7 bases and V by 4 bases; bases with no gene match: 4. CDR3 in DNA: TGTGCCAGCAGCCCTAGCGGGGGGGCTGGGACCCAGTACTTC. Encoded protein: CASSPSGGAGTQYF.

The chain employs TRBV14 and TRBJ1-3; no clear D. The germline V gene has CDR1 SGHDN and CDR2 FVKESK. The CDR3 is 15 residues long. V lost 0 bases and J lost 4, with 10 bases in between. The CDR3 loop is CASSQDLPPGNTIYF. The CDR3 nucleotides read TGTGCCAGCAGCCAAGACCTCCCCCCCGGAAACACCATATATTTT.

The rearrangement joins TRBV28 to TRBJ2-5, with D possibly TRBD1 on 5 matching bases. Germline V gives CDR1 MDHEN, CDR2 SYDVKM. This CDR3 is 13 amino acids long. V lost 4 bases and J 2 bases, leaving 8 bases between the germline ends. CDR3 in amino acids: CASSYRNQETQYF. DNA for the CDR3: TGTGCCAGCAGTTACAGGAATCAAGAGACCCAGTACTTC.

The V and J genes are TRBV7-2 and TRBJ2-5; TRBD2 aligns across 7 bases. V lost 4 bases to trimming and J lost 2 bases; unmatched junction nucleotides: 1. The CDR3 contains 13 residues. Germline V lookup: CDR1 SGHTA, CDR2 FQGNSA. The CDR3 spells CASSSGLQETQYF. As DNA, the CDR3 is TGTGCCAGCAGCTCGGGACTACAAGAGACCCAGTACTTC.

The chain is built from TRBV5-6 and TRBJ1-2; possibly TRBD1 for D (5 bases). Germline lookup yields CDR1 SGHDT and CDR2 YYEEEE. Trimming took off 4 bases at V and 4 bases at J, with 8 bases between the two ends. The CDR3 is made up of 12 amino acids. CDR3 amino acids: CASSIDSYGYTF. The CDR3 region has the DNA TGTGCCAGCAGCATCGACAGCTATGGCTACACCTTC.

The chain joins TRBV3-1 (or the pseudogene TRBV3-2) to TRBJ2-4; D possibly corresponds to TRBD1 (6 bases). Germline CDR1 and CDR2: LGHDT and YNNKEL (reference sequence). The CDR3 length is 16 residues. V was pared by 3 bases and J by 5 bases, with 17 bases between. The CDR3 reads CASSHSSRGDENIQYF. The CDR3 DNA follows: TGTGCCAGCAGCCACTCTAGCAGGGGAGATGAAAACATTCAGTACTTC.

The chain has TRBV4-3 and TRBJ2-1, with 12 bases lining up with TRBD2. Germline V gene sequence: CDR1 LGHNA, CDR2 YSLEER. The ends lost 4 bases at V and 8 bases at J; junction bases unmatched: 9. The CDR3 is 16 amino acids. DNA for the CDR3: TGCGCCAGCAGCCTCCGAGGCGCTAGCGGGGGGGATGAGCAGTTCTTC. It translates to CASSLRGASGGDEQFF.

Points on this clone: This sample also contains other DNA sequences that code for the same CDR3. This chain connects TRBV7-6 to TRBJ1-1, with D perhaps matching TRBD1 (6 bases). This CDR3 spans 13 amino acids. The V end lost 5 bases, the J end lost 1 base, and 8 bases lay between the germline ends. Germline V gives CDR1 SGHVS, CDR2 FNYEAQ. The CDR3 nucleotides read TGTGCCAGCAGCAGGGGGGGGAACACTGAAGCTTTCTTT. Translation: CASSRGGNTEAFF.